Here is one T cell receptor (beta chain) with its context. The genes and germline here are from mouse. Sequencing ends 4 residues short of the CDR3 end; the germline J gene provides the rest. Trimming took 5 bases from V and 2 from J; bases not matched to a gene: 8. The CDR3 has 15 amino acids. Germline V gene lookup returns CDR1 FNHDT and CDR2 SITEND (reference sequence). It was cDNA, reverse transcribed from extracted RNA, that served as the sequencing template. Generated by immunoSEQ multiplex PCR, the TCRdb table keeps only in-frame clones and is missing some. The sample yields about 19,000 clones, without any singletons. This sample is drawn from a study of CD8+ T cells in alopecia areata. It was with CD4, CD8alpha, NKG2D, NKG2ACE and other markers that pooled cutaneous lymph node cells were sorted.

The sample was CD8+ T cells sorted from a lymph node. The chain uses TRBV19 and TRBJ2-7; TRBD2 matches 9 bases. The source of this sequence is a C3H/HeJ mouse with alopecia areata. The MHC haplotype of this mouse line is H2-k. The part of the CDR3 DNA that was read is TGTGCCAGCAGCCCACTGGGGGGAGAGACCTAT. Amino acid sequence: CASSPLGGETY. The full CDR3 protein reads CASSPLGGETYEQYF.